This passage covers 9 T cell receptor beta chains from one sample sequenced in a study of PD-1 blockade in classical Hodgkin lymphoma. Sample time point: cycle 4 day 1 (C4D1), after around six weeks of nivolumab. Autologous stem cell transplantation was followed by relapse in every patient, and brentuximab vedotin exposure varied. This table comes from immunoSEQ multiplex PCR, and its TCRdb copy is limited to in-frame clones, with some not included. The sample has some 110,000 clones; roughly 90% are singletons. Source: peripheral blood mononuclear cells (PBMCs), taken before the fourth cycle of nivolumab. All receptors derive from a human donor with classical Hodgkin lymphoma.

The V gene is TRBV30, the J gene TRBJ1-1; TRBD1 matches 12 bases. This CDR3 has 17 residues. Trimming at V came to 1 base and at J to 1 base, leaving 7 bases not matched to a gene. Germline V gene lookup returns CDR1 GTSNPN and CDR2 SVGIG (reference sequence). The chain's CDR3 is CAWSAWGQGAWNTEAFF. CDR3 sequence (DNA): TGTGCCTGGAGTGCCTGGGGACAGGGGGCTTGGAACACTGAAGCTTTCTTT.

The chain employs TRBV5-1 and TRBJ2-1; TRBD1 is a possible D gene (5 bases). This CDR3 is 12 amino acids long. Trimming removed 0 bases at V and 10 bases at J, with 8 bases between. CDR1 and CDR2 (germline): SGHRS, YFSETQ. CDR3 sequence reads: CASSLADREQFF. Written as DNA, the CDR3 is TGCGCCAGCAGCTTGGCTGACAGAGAGCAGTTCTTC.

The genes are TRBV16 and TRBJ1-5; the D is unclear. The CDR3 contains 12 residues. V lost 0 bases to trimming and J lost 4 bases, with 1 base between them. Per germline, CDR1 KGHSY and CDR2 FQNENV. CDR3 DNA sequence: TGTGCCAGCAGCCAATCGAATCAGCCCCAGCATTTT. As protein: CASSQSNQPQHF. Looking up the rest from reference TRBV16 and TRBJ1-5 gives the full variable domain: GEEVAQTPKHLVRGEGQKAKLYCAPIKGHSYVFWYQQVLKNEFKFLISFQNENVFDETGMPKERFSAKCLPNSPCSLEIQATKLEDSAVYFCASSQSNQPQHFGDGTRLSIL.

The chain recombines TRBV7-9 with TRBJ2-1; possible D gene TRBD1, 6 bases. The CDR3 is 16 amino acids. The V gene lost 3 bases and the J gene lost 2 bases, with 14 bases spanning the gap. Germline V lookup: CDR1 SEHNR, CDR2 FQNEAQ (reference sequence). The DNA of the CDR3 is TGTGCCAGCAGCTTGAGACTGGGGGCGGCCTACAATGAGCAGTTCTTC. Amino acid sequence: CASSLRLGAAYNEQFF.

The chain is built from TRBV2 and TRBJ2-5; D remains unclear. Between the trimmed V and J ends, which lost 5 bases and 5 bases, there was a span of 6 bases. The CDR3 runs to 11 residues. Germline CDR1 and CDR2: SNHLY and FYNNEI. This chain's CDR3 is CASSMGETQYF. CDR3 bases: TGTGCCAGCAGTATGGGGGAGACCCAGTACTTC.

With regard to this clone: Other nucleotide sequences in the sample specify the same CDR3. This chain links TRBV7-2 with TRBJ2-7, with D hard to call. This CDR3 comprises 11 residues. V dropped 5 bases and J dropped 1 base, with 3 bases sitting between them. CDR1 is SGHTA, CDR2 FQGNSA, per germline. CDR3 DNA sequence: TGTGCCAGCAGCCTATCCTACGAGCAGTACTTC. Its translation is CASSLSYEQYF.

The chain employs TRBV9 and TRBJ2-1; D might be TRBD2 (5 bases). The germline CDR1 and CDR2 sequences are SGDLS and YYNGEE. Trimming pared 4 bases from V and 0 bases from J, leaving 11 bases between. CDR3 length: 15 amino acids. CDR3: CASSSSGLSYNEQFF. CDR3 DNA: TGTGCCAGCAGCTCCAGCGGACTCTCCTACAATGAGCAGTTCTTC.

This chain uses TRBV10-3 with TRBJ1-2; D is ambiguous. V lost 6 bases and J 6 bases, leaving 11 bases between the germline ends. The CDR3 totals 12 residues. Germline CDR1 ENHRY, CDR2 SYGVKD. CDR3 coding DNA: TGTGCCATCAGCGTTGATGGGAATGGCTACACCTTC. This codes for CAISVDGNGYTF.

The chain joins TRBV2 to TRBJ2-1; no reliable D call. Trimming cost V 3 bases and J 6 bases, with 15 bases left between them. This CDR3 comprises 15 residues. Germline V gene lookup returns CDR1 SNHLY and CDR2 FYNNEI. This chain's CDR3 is CASSDQARGLNEQFF. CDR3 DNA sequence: TGTGCCAGCAGTGATCAAGCTAGAGGCCTCAATGAGCAGTTCTTC.